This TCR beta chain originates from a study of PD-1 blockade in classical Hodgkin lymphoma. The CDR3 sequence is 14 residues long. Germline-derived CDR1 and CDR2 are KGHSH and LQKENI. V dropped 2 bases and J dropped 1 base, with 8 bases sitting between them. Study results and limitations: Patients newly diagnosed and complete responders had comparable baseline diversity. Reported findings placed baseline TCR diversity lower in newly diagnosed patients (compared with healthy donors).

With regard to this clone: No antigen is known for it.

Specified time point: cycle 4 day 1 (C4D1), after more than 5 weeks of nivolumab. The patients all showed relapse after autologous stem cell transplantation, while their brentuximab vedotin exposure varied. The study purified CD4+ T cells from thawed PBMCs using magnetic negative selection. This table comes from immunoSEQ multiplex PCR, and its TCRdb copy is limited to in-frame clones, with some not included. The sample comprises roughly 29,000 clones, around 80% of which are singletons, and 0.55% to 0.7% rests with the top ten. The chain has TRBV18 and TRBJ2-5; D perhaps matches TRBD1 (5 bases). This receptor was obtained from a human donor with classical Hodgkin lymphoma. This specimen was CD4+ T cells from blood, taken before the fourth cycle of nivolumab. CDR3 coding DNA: TGTGCCAGCTCACCAGGGGCAGTCCAAGAGACCCAGTACTTC. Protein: CASSPGAVQETQYF.